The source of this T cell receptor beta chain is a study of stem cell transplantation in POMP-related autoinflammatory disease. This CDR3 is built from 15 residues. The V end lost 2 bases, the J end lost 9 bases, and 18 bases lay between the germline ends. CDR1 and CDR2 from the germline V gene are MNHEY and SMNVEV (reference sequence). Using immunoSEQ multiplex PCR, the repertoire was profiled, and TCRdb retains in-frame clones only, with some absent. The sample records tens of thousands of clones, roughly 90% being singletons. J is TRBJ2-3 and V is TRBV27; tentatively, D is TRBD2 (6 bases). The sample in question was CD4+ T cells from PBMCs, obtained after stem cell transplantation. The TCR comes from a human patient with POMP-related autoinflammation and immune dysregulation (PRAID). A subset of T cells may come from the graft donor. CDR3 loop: CASSLVGLSSLTQYF. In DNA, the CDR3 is TGTGCCAGCAGTTTAGTGGGACTTTCGAGTCTGACGCAGTATTTT.